This T cell receptor beta chain was identified during a study of blood T cell repertoires in COVID-19. Across the whole study: Spain, Italy and the United States supplied samples that represented acute and convalescent COVID-19.

In the original analysis: It was from reference gene primer amplification that nucleated cell counts were estimated. Using immunoSEQ multiplex PCR, the repertoire was profiled, and TCRdb retains in-frame clones only, with some absent. The V and J calls and the clone size are those of that table, but D and trimming were determined from the DNA. The sample has over 250,000 clones; approximately 91% are singletons. The ends lost 1 base at V and 2 bases at J; junction bases unmatched: 16. The CDR3 extends over 21 amino acids. Germline CDR1 is SGHRS and CDR2 is YFSETQ. Input material: peripheral blood. The receptor was isolated from a woman in her twenties or thirties with acute or convalescent COVID-19. This rearrangement joins TRBV5-1 to TRBJ1-5; 12 positions agree with TRBD1. CDR3 protein: CASSLRDVRDRGRERNQPQHF. The CDR3 DNA follows: TGCGCCAGCAGCTTGAGGGATGTCCGGGACAGGGGGCGAGAGCGCAATCAGCCCCAGCATTTT. Drawing the rest from reference TRBV5-1 and TRBJ1-5, the complete variable domain is KAGVTQTPRYLIKTRGQQVTLSCSPISGHRSVSWYQQTPGQGLQFLFEYFSETQRNKGNFPGRFSGRQFSNSRSEMNVSTLELGDSALYLCASSLRDVRDRGRERNQPQHFGDGTRLSIL.